The T cell receptor beta chain under discussion was sequenced for a study of cytomegalovirus exposure and HLA in healthy donors. Points on this clone: Its antigen remains unidentified.

Findings and caveats of the study: Compared with the roughly 670-donor mean, an Asian-associated ancestry cluster reportedly had fewer N-insertions, according to a later analysis.

PCR was performed using 60 Vbeta and 13 Jbeta primers. Generated by immunoSEQ multiplex PCR, the TCRdb table keeps only in-frame clones and is missing some. The sample includes 250,000 to 350,000 clones, approximately 90% of them seen just once. Specimen: PBMCs. This receptor was taken from a man between 40 and 49 years old in good health and CMV-seropositive.

The CDR3 DNA follows: TGTGCCAGCCGTGGCGGGAGCACAGATACGCAGTATTTT. It translates to CASRGGSTDTQYF. This chain joins TRBV2 and TRBJ2-3; TRBD2 might be the D (5 bases). Per the germline V gene, CDR1 is SNHLY and CDR2 is FYNNEI. The germline V and J ends were trimmed by 8 bases and 0 bases, with 9 bases remaining between them. There are 13 residues in the CDR3.